This T cell receptor (beta chain) was observed in a study of glioma-infiltrating T cells after dendritic cell vaccination. Libraries were prepared by immunoSEQ multiplex PCR; TCRdb keeps only in-frame clonotypes and omits some of them. This table has some 100,000 clones, roughly 83% appearing once. General study points: Complete blood and tumor specimen sets were limited to few patients.

This clone appeared once. The antigen is unknown. Other DNA sequences within the sample encode an identical CDR3. This CDR3 region has 14 residues. Germline-derived CDR1 and CDR2 are SNHLY and FYNNEI. Losses at the gene ends were 5 bases for V and 5 bases for J; bases not matched to a gene: 5. The TCR comes from a human donor with glioblastoma. Sequencing used blood, obtained before dendritic cell vaccination. V and J are TRBV2 and TRBJ2-5, with TRBD1 identical over 10 bases. Written as DNA, the CDR3 is TGTGCCAGCAGTCGACAGGGGGCCGGGGAGACCCAGTACTTC. Translating it yields CASSRQGAGETQYF.